The 11 T cell receptor beta chains listed next were all sequenced from one sample in a study of PD-L1 blockade in urothelial cancer. Only in-frame clones appear in the TCRdb table, and some are missing; sequencing was by immunoSEQ multiplex PCR. The data contain 35,000 to 50,000 clones, roughly four fifths of them seen just once; the ten biggest clones take up approximately 16%. Specified time point: peripheral blood 6 weeks after treatment start. The material sequenced was PBMCs, taken around atezolizumab (anti-PD-L1) treatment. The receptors originated from a man aged 55 to 70 with urothelial cancer.

CDR3 sequence: CSVAVTASYEQYF. The CDR3 bases are TGCAGCGTTGCAGTGACAGCCTCCTACGAGCAGTACTTC. The chain joins TRBV29-1 to TRBJ2-7; tentatively, D is TRBD1 (5 bases). The CDR3 is 13 amino acids. The germline V and J ends were trimmed by 4 bases and 0 bases, with 10 bases remaining between them. Per the germline V gene, CDR1 is SQVTM and CDR2 is ANQGSEA.

V and J are TRBV5-4 and TRBJ2-3, with 8 bases fitting TRBD2. CDR3 size: 15 residues. The J segment lost 4 bases and the V segment lost 4 bases, leaving 8 bases of the junction unmatched. Germline assignment: CDR1 SGHNT and CDR2 YYREEE (reference sequence). Here the CDR3 reads CASSRGGAGSDTQYF. DNA of the CDR3: TGTGCCAGCAGCCGGGGGGGAGCCGGTTCAGATACGCAGTATTTT. Based on the CDR3 plus reference TRBV5-4 and TRBJ2-3, the full variable domain is ETGVTQSPTHLIKTRGQQVTLRCSSQSGHNTVSWYQQALGQGPQFIFQYYREEENGRGNFPPRFSGLQFPNYSSELNVNALELDDSALYLCASSRGGAGSDTQYFGPGTRLTVL.

This chain uses TRBV6-1 with TRBJ1-4; 7 bases map to TRBD1. V trimming: 4 bases; J trimming: 6 bases; junction bases outside the gene matches: 8. CDR3 length: 15 residues. The germline V gene has CDR1 MNHNS and CDR2 SASEGT. The CDR3 nucleotides read TGTGCCAGCAGTGGATCCGGGACAGAAGATGAAAAACTGTTTTTT. The encoded protein is CASSGSGTEDEKLFF.

In its sample, this clone was seen once. The gene calls are TRBV7-9 and TRBJ2-3; 14 bases are shared with TRBD2. With 4 bases clipped from V and 11 bases from J, the junction kept 17 bases outside the gene matches. The CDR3 spans 18 residues. In germline, CDR1 is SEHNR, CDR2 FQNEAQ (reference sequence). In DNA form, the CDR3 reads TGTGCCAGCAGCTCCCTGACTAGCGGGGGGGAACGCACAGAGGGGCAGTATTTT. It codes for CASSSLTSGGERTEGQYF.

V gene TRBV28 combines with J gene TRBJ2-3; TRBD2 matches at 12 bases. The CDR3 has 15 amino acids. V shed 6 bases, J shed 5 bases, and the junction held 6 bases outside the gene matches. CDR1 MDHEN and CDR2 SYDVKM come from the germline V gene. CDR3 sequence reads: CASRETSGGGDTQYF. CDR3 in DNA: TGTGCCAGCAGGGAGACTAGCGGGGGAGGAGATACGCAGTATTTT.

V and J are TRBV5-4 and TRBJ1-1; 7 bases agree with TRBD1. Germline CDR1 SGHNT, CDR2 YYREEE (reference sequence). The ends lost 4 bases at V and 1 base at J; junction bases unmatched: 10. The CDR3 sequence is 16 residues long. DNA for the CDR3: TGTGCCAGCAGCCCCAGCCAGGGGGGCGAGAACACTGAAGCTTTCTTT. Residues: CASSPSQGGENTEAFF.

This clone was seen a single time. The rearrangement joins TRBV7-9 to TRBJ2-3; TRBD2 matches at 7 bases. Trimming cost V 5 bases and J 0 bases; bases outside gene matches: 5. From germline, CDR1 is SEHNR and CDR2 FQNEAQ (reference sequence). CDR3 size: 15 residues. CDR3 residues: CASSPRLASTDTQYF. The CDR3 DNA is TGTGCCAGCAGCCCCCGACTAGCTAGCACAGATACGCAGTATTTT.

This chain connects TRBV11-2 to TRBJ1-2; D unclear. Trimming left V 0 bases short and J 4 bases short, with 9 bases between. Germline CDR1 and CDR2: SGHAT and FQNNGV. This CDR3 has 14 amino acids. Here the CDR3 DNA reads TGTGCCAGCAGCTTAGACGGGGAGGGCTATGGCTACACCTTC. It encodes CASSLDGEGYGYTF.

A few counts support this clone. This chain uses TRBV29-1 with TRBJ1-6, with a possible D match to TRBD1 (5 bases). From germline, CDR1 is SQVTM and CDR2 ANQGSEA. V shed 6 bases and J shed 5 bases, with 11 bases lying between them. The CDR3 is 13 amino acids. The CDR3 DNA follows: TGCAGCGTAAGACAGACGCATAATTCACCCCTCCACTTT. It translates to CSVRQTHNSPLHF. Using reference TRBV29-1 and TRBJ1-6 for the parts outside the CDR3, the full variable domain is SAVISQKPSRDICQRGTSLTIQCQVDSQVTMMFWYRQQPGQSLTLIATANQGSEATYESGFVIDKFPISRPNLTFSTLTVSNMSPEDSSIYLCSVRQTHNSPLHFGNGTRLTVT.

The genes are TRBV2 and TRBJ2-1, with D hard to call. This CDR3 has 11 amino acids. V was shortened by 3 bases and J by 7 bases, with 4 bases between the two germline ends. CDR1 is SNHLY, CDR2 FYNNEI, per germline. In DNA, the CDR3 is TGTGCCAGCAGTGAGTTAAATGAGCAGTTCTTC. Amino acid sequence: CASSELNEQFF.

This rearrangement joins TRBV30 to TRBJ2-4; D is possibly TRBD1 (5 bases). The CDR3 totals 15 residues. The V and J ends lost 6 bases and 1 base respectively, with 16 bases between them. Per the germline V gene, CDR1 is GTSNPN and CDR2 is SVGIG (reference sequence). The CDR3 region is CACQFEGVAKNIQYF. The CDR3 DNA follows: TGTGCCTGCCAGTTTGAAGGGGTGGCCAAAAACATTCAGTACTTC.